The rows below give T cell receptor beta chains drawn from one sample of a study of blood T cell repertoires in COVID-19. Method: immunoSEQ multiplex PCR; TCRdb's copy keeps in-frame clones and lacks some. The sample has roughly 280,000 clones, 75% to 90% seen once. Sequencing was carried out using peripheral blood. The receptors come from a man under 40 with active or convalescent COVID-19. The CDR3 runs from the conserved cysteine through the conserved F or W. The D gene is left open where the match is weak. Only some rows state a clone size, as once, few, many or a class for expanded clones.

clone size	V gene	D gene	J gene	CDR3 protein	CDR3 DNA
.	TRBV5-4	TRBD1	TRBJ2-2	CASSYRTGGDTGELFF	TGTGCCAGCAGCTACCGGACAGGGGGAGACACCGGGGAGCTGTTTTTT
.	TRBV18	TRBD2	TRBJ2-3	CASSPGTSGGFTDTQYF	TGTGCCAGCTCACCCGGGACTAGCGGGGGGTTTACAGATACGCAGTATTTT
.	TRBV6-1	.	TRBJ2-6	CASSESLSGANVLTF	TGTGCCAGCAGTGAATCTCTCTCTGGGGCCAACGTCCTGACTTTC
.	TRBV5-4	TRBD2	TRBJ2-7	CASSLGTSALYEQYF	TGTGCCAGCAGCCTTGGGACTAGCGCTCTCTACGAGCAGTACTTC
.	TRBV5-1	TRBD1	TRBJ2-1	CASSPNRDRGRGEQFF	TGCGCCAGCAGCCCCAACCGGGACAGGGGGCGGGGTGAGCAGTTCTTC
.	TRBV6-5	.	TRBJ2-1	CASSYWTAANEQFF	TGTGCCAGCAGTTATTGGACAGCGGCCAATGAGCAGTTCTTC
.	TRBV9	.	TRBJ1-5	CASSVGGGDHQPQHF	TGTGCCAGCAGCGTAGGGGGGGGCGATCATCAGCCCCAGCATTTT
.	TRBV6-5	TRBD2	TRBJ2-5	CASSSLAGEETQYF	TGTGCCAGCAGTTCACTAGCGGGGGAAGAGACCCAGTACTTC
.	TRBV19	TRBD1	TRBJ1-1	CASSDRGWNTEAFF	TGTGCCAGCAGTGACAGGGGCTGGAACACTGAAGCTTTCTTT
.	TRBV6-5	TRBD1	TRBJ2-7	CASSSQQGSSYEQYF	TGTGCCAGCAGCTCCCAACAGGGGAGCTCCTACGAGCAGTACTTC
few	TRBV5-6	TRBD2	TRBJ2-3	CASSPGLAGPGADTQYF	TGTGCCAGCAGCCCCGGACTAGCGGGGCCAGGGGCAGATACGCAGTATTTT
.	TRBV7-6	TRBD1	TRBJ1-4	CASSLRQGPNNEKLFF	TGTGCCAGCAGCTTACGACAGGGACCGAATAATGAAAAACTGTTTTTT
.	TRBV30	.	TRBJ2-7	CAWPQGPGYEQYF	TGTGCCTGGCCACAGGGTCCGGGCTACGAGCAGTACTTC